This entry lists 24 T cell receptor beta chains sequenced from one sample in a study of blood T cells in healthy people across ages. A second about 7 to 12 cycle PCR used barcoded and J-beta primers. MiXCR was run by TCRdb on the 5' RACE reads, yielding one entry per CDR3 protein. The sample has about 780,000 distinct CDR3 sequences, about 59% seen once. Sequenced sample: blood. These receptors were collected from a young man in good health.

The chain recombines TRBV7-3 with TRBJ1-6; 9 nucleotides match TRBD1. The length of the CDR3 is 17 residues. Germline V gives CDR1 SGHTA, CDR2 FQGTGA. Trimming at V came to 1 base and at J to 6 bases, leaving 7 bases not matched to a gene. The DNA of the CDR3 is TGTGCCAGCAGCTTAATGACCGGGACAGGGAGTAATTCACCCCTCCACTTT. This codes for CASSLMTGTGSNSPLHF. The complete variable domain, with remaining parts taken from reference TRBV7-3 and TRBJ1-6, reads GAGVSQTPSNKVTEKGKYVELRCDPISGHTALYWYRQSLGQGPEFLIYFQGTGAADDSGLPNDRFFAVRPEGSVSTLKIQRTERGDSAVYLCASSLMTGTGSNSPLHFGNGTRLTVT.

This clonotype turned up a few times. The chain has TRBV4-3 and TRBJ2-1, with D possibly TRBD2 on 7 matching bases. This CDR3 region has 17 residues. Trimming cost V 0 bases and J 1 base, with 13 bases left between them. Per germline, CDR1 LGHNA and CDR2 YSLEER. In DNA form, the CDR3 reads TGCGCCAGCAGCCAAGAGGGAGGGGGTGGGTCCTACAATGAGCAGTTCTTC. Its protein is CASSQEGGGGSYNEQFF.

CDR3 DNA: TGTGCCACAGGGAGCGGTAGCTCCTACAATGAGCAGTTCTTC. This translates into CATGSGSSYNEQFF. This chain connects TRBV7-9 to TRBJ2-1; either TRBD1 or TRBD2 may fit D (5 bases each). V was cut by 10 bases and J by 0 bases, with 13 bases left in between. Germline CDR1 reads SEHNR; CDR2 reads FQNEAQ (reference sequence). CDR3 length: 14 residues.

The table lists this clonotype with a count of one. The genes are TRBV11-2 and TRBJ2-3; D is ambiguous. Germline V lookup: CDR1 SGHAT, CDR2 FQNNGV. Trimming stripped 7 bases from V and 6 bases from J, with 8 bases between. The CDR3 is 11 amino acids. The CDR3 bases are TGTGCCAGCACCCGGAAGGATACGCAGTATTTT. Residues: CASTRKDTQYF.

This clonotype was detected only once. This chain connects TRBV2 to TRBJ2-7; a possible D gene is TRBD2 (7 bases). The DNA end favors TRBJ2-5, so the J call may be wrong. This CDR3 is 15 amino acids long. Germline V gene lookup returns CDR1 SNHLY and CDR2 FYNNEI. For the CDR3, the DNA is TGTGCCAGCAGTGACAATACGGGGGGCGGGGAGACCCAGTACTTC. Translation gives CASSDNTGGGETQYF.

This chain connects TRBV7-2 to TRBJ1-6; D is perhaps TRBD1 (6 bases). V dropped 4 bases and J dropped 8 bases, with 15 bases sitting between them. Germline CDR1 is SGHTA and CDR2 is FQGNSA. CDR3 length equals 15 residues. The CDR3 loop reads CASSSNRDWDSPLHF. Here the CDR3 DNA reads TGTGCCAGCAGCTCAAACAGGGACTGGGATTCACCCCTCCACTTT.

The chain joins TRBV20-1 to TRBJ1-5, with D perhaps matching TRBD1 (5 bases). CDR3 length: 15 amino acids. The germline V and J ends were trimmed by 1 base and 6 bases, with 16 bases remaining between them. Per the germline V gene, CDR1 is DFQATT and CDR2 is SNEGSKA (reference sequence). The CDR3 sequence: CSARAGREGLQPQHF. In nucleotides, the CDR3 is TGCAGTGCTAGAGCGGGCAGGGAGGGTCTTCAGCCCCAGCATTTT.

The V call is TRBV20-1, the J call TRBJ2-7; the match to TRBD1 covers 10 bases. J gave up 0 bases and V 3 bases, and 5 bases lay outside the gene matches. The CDR3 is made up of 15 amino acids. Germline V gene data show CDR1 as DFQATT and CDR2 as SNEGSKA (reference sequence). CDR3 nucleotide sequence: TGCAGTGCTAGTAAAAGGACAGGGGGCTCCTACGAGCAGTACTTC. It encodes CSASKRTGGSYEQYF.

The chain employs TRBV9 and TRBJ2-3; TRBD1 aligns across 7 bases. CDR1 and CDR2 from the germline V gene are SGDLS and YYNGEE. The CDR3 runs to 14 residues. The junction had 5 bases not matched to a gene; V was cut back by 3 bases and J by 4 bases. CDR3 amino acids: CASSAGQAPDTQYF. The CDR3 DNA sequence: TGTGCCAGCAGCGCCGGACAGGCCCCAGATACGCAGTATTTT. Full variable domain (missing parts from reference TRBV9 and TRBJ2-3): DSGVTQTPKHLITATGQRVTLRCSPRSGDLSVYWYQQSLDQGLQFLIQYYNGEERAKGNILERFSAQQFPDLHSELNLSSLELGDSALYFCASSAGQAPDTQYFGPGTRLTVL.

The table lists this clonotype with a few counts. The chain recombines TRBV7-9 with TRBJ2-1; D is perhaps TRBD1 or TRBD2 (7 bases each). Trimming removed 2 bases at V and 7 bases at J, with 24 bases between. Germline lookup yields CDR1 SEHNR and CDR2 FQNEAQ (reference sequence). This CDR3 has 18 residues. For the CDR3, the DNA is TGTGCCAGCAGCTTACAGGGGGGGGCGGGTTACGACGGTAATGAGCAGTTCTTC. This sequence encodes CASSLQGGAGYDGNEQFF.

This clonotype came up a few times. The chain combines TRBV29-1 with TRBJ2-7; maybe TRBD1 (6 bases). V was clipped by 4 bases and J by 0 bases, with 7 bases between them. The CDR3 consists of 12 residues. CDR1 is SQVTM and CDR2 is ANQGSEA in the germline V gene. The CDR3 loop reads CSVADSSYEQYF. The CDR3 bases are TGCAGCGTTGCGGACAGCTCCTACGAGCAGTACTTC.

V and J are TRBV3-1 and TRBJ1-5; 9 bases fit TRBD1. V gave up 4 bases and J gave up 7 bases; unmatched junction bases: 5. The V gene's germline CDR1 is LGHDT and CDR2 YNNKEL (reference sequence). The CDR3 runs 14 residues. The CDR3 nucleotides read TGTGCCAGCAGCCTCGACAGGGGGGACCAGCCCCAGCATTTT. This codes for CASSLDRGDQPQHF.

There are a few counts of this clonotype. The chain has TRBV29-1 and TRBJ2-7; 9 nucleotides match TRBD2. V dropped 3 bases and J dropped 0; count of bases not matched to a gene: 3. CDR1 and CDR2 from the germline V gene are SQVTM and ANQGSEA. The CDR3 runs 14 residues. CDR3 amino acids: CSVELAGSSYEQYF. The CDR3 DNA follows: TGCAGCGTTGAGCTAGCGGGGAGCTCCTACGAGCAGTACTTC.

CDR3 protein: CASSFPGRGNEQFF. CDR3 bases: TGTGCCAGCAGTTTTCCCGGGAGGGGTAATGAGCAGTTCTTC. The V call is TRBV27, the J call TRBJ2-1; 8 positions match TRBD2. CDR1 and CDR2 from the germline V gene are MNHEY and SMNVEV (reference sequence). The V and J ends lost 3 bases and 7 bases, in that order; junction bases with no gene match: 5. The CDR3 contains 14 residues.

The V call is TRBV27, the J call TRBJ1-1, with D unclear. V shed 6 bases and J shed 4 bases, with 12 bases lying between them. The CDR3 extends over 13 amino acids. Germline loops: CDR1 MNHEY, CDR2 SMNVEV (reference sequence). In DNA form, the CDR3 reads TGTGCCAGCAGCGACACCTGGGGCACTGAAGCTTTCTTT. Translated, it gives CASSDTWGTEAFF.

The chain recombines TRBV12-3 or TRBV12-4 with TRBJ2-1, with D possibly TRBD2 on 6 matching bases. There are 14 residues in the CDR3. V gave up 6 bases and J gave up 10 bases, with 19 bases separating them. CDR3 nucleotide sequence: TGTGCCAGCAGACCCGAAGGTGGAGGGGCAGAGCAGTTCTTC. Translated, it gives CASRPEGGGAEQFF.

The rearrangement uses TRBV20-1 and TRBJ1-5; no firm D call. Trimming shortened V by 6 bases and J by 4 bases, and 13 bases separated the two germline ends. The CDR3 is 13 residues long. Germline-derived CDR1 and CDR2 are DFQATT and SNEGSKA (reference sequence). CDR3 sequence reads: CSAPGLGNQPQHF. The DNA for the CDR3 is TGCAGTGCCCCGGGCTTGGGGAATCAGCCCCAGCATTTT.

The chain couples TRBV7-3 to TRBJ2-3; D gene ambiguous. V was shortened by 5 bases and J by 4 bases, with 10 bases between the two germline ends. The CDR3 is 13 amino acids. The germline V gene has CDR1 SGHTA and CDR2 FQGTGA. CDR3 protein: CASSVRFPDTQYF. CDR3 in DNA: TGTGCCAGCAGCGTAAGGTTTCCAGATACGCAGTATTTT. Variable domain in full (rest from reference TRBV7-3 and TRBJ2-3): GAGVSQTPSNKVTEKGKYVELRCDPISGHTALYWYRQSLGQGPEFLIYFQGTGAADDSGLPNDRFFAVRPEGSVSTLKIQRTERGDSAVYLCASSVRFPDTQYFGPGTRLTVL.

The chain recombines TRBV11-2 with TRBJ1-4; tentatively, D is TRBD1 (6 bases). The length of the CDR3 is 16 residues. Trimming cost V 0 bases and J 7 bases, with 15 bases left between them. The germline CDR1 and CDR2 sequences are SGHAT and FQNNGV. CDR3 protein: CASSLDPGGGFEKLFF. DNA of the CDR3: TGTGCCAGCAGCTTAGATCCCGGGGGCGGATTTGAAAAACTGTTTTTT.

This chain uses TRBV7-9 with TRBJ2-1, with TRBD1 matching 7 bases. The V gene's germline CDR1 is SEHNR and CDR2 FQNEAQ (reference sequence). J was trimmed by 5 bases and V by 0 bases; bases with no gene match: 10. The CDR3 totals 17 residues. CDR3 bases: TGTGCCAGCAGCTTAGCGTTGACAGGGTCGCGAGACAATGAGCAGTTCTTC. This sequence encodes CASSLALTGSRDNEQFF.

The rearrangement uses TRBV20-1 and TRBJ1-2, with 7 bases aligning to TRBD1. The CDR3 spans 13 residues. With V trimmed by 3 bases and J by 5 bases, 6 bases remained unmatched. CDR1 and CDR2 from the germline V gene are DFQATT and SNEGSKA (reference sequence). The CDR3 nucleotides read TGCAGTGCTAGGGCGGGACAGTCTTATGGCTACACCTTC. It codes for CSARAGQSYGYTF.

This chain links TRBV3-1 with TRBJ2-1, with 14 nucleotides matching TRBD2. Germline loops: CDR1 LGHDT, CDR2 YNNKEL (reference sequence). CDR3 length: 17 amino acids. The junction had 6 bases not matched to a gene; V was cut back by 3 bases and J by 5 bases. CDR3 DNA: TGTGCCAGCAGCCACGGACTAGCGGGGGGTCTCCACAATGAGCAGTTCTTC. Translation: CASSHGLAGGLHNEQFF.

The chain is built from TRBV7-2 and TRBJ1-4; 7 bases are shared with TRBD1. V lost 6 bases and J lost 5; bases outside the gene matches: 6. The CDR3 is 14 amino acids. CDR1 is SGHTA and CDR2 is FQGNSA in the germline V gene. In nucleotides, the CDR3 is TGTGCCAGCAGGAACAGGGGAAAGAATGAAAAACTGTTTTTT. Its protein product is CASRNRGKNEKLFF.

This chain links TRBV5-6 with TRBJ2-5; D not resolved. Germline assignment: CDR1 SGHDT and CDR2 YYEEEE. Between the trimmed V and J ends, which lost 0 bases and 3 bases, there was a span of 6 bases. The CDR3 runs 13 residues. This CDR3 is CASSLDGEETQYF. The CDR3 DNA follows: TGTGCCAGCAGCTTGGATGGGGAAGAGACCCAGTACTTC.